The present entry profiles one TCR beta chain with its context. Its antigen is unidentified. The data were obtained in a study of T cell repertoires in cytomegalovirus infection. Via MiXCR, TCRdb re-called the reads, giving one row per CDR3 protein. The table records 750,000 to 900,000 distinct CDR3 sequences, roughly 28% of them present only once. This TCR was recovered from a human donor in good health (CMV status not recorded). Some clones in this sample may be carry-over from other donors' samples. Here the sequenced sample was cultured CD8+ T cells from PBMCs, taken from culture after CMV antigen stimulation.

In DNA, the CDR3 is TGTGCCAGCAGTGGCCTGGAGTGGGCCACCGGGGAGCTGTTTTTT. Translation: CASSGLEWATGELFF. The J gene is TRBJ2-2, the V gene TRBV2; D is uncertain. In germline, CDR1 is SNHLY, CDR2 FYNNEI. The CDR3 covers 15 residues. V lost 4 bases and J lost 4, with 13 bases in between.